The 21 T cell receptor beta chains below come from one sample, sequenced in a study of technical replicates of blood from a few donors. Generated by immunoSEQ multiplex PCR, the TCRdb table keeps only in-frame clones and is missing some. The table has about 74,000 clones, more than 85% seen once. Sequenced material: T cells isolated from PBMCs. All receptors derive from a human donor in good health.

The DNA for the CDR3 is TGTGCCAGCAGTAGGGCTAGCGGTAACACCGGGGAGCTGTTTTTT. Translated, it gives CASSRASGNTGELFF. The J gene is TRBJ2-2, the V gene TRBV2, with 7 bases lining up with TRBD2. Germline CDR1 and CDR2: SNHLY and FYNNEI. The V segment lost 5 bases and the J segment 2 bases; nucleotides outside the gene matches: 5. This CDR3 comprises 15 residues. Variable domain in full (rest from reference TRBV2 and TRBJ2-2): EPEVTQTPSHQVTQMGQEVILRCVPISNHLYFYWYRQILGQKVEFLVSFYNNEISEKSEIFDDQFSVERPDGSNFTLKIRSTKLEDSAMYFCASSRASGNTGELFFGEGSRLTVL.

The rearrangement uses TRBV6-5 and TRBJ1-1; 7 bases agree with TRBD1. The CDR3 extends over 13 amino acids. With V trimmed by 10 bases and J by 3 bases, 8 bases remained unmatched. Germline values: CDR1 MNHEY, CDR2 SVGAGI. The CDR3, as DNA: TGTGCCATTCAGGGTGACAGGGACACTGAAGCTTTCTTT. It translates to CAIQGDRDTEAFF.

The CDR3: CASSGGGTNEKLFF. The CDR3 coding sequence is TGTGCCAGCAGCGGGGGGGGAACTAATGAAAAACTGTTTTTT. The chain links TRBV5-4 to TRBJ1-4; D possibly corresponds to TRBD1 (5 bases). This CDR3 is built from 14 residues. The ends were cut back, 4 bases at V and 1 base at J, with 8 bases in the middle. Germline V CDR1 and CDR2: SGHNT, YYREEE (reference sequence).

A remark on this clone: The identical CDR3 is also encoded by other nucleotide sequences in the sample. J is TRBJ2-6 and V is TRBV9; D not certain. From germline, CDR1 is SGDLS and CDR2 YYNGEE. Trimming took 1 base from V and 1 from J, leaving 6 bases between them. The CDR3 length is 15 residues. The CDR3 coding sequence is TGTGCCAGCAGCGTAAGAGGTTCTGGGGCCAACGTCCTGACTTTC. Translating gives CASSVRGSGANVLTF.

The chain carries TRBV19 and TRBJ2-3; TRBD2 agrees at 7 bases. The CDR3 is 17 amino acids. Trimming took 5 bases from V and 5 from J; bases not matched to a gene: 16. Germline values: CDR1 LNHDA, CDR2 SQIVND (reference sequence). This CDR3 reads CASSPNGGGPPRDTQYF. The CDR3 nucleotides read TGTGCCAGTAGTCCCAACGGGGGAGGGCCCCCCAGAGATACGCAGTATTTT.

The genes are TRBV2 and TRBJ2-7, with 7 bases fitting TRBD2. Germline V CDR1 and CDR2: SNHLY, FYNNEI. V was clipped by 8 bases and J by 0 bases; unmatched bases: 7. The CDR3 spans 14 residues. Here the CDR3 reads CASRGLADSYEQYF. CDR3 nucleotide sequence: TGTGCCAGCCGCGGGCTAGCGGACTCCTACGAGCAGTACTTC.

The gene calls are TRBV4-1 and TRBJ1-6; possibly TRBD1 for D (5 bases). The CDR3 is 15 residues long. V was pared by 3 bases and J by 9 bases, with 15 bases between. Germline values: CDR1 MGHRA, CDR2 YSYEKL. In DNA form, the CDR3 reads TGCGCCAGCAGCCAGGGAAGACAGCGTGGTTCACCCCTCCACTTT. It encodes CASSQGRQRGSPLHF.

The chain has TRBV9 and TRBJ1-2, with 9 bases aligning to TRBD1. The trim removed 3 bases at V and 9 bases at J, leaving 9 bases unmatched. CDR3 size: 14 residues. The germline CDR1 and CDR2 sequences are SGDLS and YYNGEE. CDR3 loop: CASSATTGQGRYTF. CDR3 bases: TGTGCCAGCAGCGCCACCACGGGACAGGGACGCTACACCTTC.

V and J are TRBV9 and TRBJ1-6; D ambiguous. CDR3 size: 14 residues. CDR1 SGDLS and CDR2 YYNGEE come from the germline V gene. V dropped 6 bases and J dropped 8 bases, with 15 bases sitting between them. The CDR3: CASTRLGEDSPLHF. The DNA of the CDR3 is TGTGCCAGCACCAGACTTGGTGAAGATTCACCCCTCCACTTT.

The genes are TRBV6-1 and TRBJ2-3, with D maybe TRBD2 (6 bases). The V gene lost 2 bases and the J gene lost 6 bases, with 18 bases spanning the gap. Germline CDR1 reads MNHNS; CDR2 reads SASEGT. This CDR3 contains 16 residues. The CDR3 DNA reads TGTGCCAGCAGTGAAACCCCGGGTAGGGGACTGGATACGCAGTATTTT. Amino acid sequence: CASSETPGRGLDTQYF.

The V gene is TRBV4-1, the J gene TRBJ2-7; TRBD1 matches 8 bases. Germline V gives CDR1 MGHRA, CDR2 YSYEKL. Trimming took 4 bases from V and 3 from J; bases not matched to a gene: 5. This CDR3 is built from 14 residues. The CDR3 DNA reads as TGCGCCAGCAGCCTTGGACAGGGACTCTACGAGCAGTACTTC. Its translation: CASSLGQGLYEQYF.

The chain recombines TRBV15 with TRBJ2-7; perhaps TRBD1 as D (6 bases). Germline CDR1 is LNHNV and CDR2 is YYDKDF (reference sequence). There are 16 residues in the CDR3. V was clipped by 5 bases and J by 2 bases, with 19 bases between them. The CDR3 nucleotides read TGTGCCACCAGCCCTAAGGGGACAAATTATGCCTACGAGCAGTACTTC. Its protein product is CATSPKGTNYAYEQYF.

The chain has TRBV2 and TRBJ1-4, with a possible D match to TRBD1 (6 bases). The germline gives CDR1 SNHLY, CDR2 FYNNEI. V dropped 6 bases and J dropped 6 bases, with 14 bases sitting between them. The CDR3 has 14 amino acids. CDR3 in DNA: TGTGCCAGCAGCTACAGGGAAAGTTATGAAAAACTGTTTTTT. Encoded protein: CASSYRESYEKLFF.

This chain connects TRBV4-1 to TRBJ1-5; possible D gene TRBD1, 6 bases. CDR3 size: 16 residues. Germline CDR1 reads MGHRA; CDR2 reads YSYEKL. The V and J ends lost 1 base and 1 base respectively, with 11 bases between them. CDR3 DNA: TGCGCCAGCAGCCAAGTTGCAGGGACAAGCAATCAGCCCCAGCATTTT. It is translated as CASSQVAGTSNQPQHF.

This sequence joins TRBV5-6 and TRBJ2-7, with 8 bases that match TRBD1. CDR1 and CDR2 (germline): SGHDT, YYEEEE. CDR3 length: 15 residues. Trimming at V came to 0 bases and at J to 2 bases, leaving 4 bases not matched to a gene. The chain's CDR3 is CASSLGGQAAYEQYF. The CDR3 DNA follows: TGTGCCAGCAGCTTGGGGGGACAGGCGGCCTACGAGCAGTACTTC.

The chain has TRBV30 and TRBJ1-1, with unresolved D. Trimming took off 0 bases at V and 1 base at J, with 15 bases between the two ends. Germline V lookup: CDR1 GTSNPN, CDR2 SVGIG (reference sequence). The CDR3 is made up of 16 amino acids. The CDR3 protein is CAWSVGRVGPNTEAFF. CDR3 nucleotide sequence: TGTGCCTGGAGTGTAGGGAGGGTAGGGCCGAACACTGAAGCTTTCTTT.

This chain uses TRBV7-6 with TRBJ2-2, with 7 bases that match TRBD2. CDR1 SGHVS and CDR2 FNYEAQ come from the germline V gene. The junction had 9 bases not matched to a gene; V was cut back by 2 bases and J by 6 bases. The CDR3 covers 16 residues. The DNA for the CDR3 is TGTGCCAGCAGCTTAACTTTGCGGGAGTACGCCGGGGAGCTGTTTTTT. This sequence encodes CASSLTLREYAGELFF.

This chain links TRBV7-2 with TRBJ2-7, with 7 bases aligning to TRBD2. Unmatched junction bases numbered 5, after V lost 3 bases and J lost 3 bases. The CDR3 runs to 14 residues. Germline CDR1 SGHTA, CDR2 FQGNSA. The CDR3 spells CASSFSGQYYEQYF. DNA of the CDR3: TGTGCCAGCAGCTTTAGCGGGCAATACTACGAGCAGTACTTC.

The CDR3 is CASSVAGRYQLGTQYF. The CDR3 bases are TGTGCCAGCAGCGTAGCTGGGCGCTACCAGTTAGGGACCCAGTACTTC. The V call is TRBV9, the J call TRBJ2-5; D remains ambiguous. This CDR3 contains 16 residues. CDR1 is SGDLS and CDR2 is YYNGEE in the germline V gene. Trimming took 0 bases from V and 7 from J, leaving 19 bases between them.

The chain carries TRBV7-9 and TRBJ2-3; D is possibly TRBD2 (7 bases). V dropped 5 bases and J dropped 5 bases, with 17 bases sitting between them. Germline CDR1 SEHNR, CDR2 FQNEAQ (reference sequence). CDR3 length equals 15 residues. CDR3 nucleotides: TGTGCCAGCAGCCCTTATGGGGGGGGCCAAGATACGCAGTATTTT. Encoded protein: CASSPYGGGQDTQYF.

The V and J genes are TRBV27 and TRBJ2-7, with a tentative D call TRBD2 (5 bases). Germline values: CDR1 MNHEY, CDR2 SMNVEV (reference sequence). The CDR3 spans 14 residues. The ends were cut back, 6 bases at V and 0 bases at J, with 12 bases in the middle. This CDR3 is CASRDSAVSYEQYF. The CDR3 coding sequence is TGTGCCAGCAGAGATAGCGCCGTCTCCTACGAGCAGTACTTC.